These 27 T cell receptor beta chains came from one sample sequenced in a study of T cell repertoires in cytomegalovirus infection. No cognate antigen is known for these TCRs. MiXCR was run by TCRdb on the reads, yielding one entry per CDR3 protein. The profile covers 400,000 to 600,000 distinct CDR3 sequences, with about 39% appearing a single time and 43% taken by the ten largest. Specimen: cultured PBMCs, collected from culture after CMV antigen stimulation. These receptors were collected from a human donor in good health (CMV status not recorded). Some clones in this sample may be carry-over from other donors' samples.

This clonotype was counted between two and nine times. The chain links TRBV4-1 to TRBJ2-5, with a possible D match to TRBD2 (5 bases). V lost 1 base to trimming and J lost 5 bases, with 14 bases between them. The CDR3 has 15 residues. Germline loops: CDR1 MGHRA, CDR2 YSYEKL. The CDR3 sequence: CASSQVGATGETQYF. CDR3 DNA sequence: TGCGCCAGCAGCCAAGTGGGAGCGACTGGGGAGACCCAGTACTTC.

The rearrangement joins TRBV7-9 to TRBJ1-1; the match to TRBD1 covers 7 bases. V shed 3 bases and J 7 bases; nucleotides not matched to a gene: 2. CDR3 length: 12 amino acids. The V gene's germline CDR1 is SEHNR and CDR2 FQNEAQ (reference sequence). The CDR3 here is CASSLGQFEAFF. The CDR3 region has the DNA TGTGCCAGCAGCTTGGGACAGTTTGAAGCTTTCTTT. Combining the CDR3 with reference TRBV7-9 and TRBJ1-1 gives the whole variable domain DTGVSQNPRHKITKRGQNVTFRCDPISEHNRLYWYRQTLGQGPEFLTYFQNEAQLEKSRLLSDRFSAERPKGSFSTLEIQRTEQGDSAMYLCASSLGQFEAFFGQGTRLTVV.

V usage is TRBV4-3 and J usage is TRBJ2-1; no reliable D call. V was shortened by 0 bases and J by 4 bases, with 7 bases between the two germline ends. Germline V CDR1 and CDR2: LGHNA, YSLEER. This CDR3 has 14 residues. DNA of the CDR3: TGCGCCAGCAGCCAAGATTTTGGGTACAATGAGCAGTTCTTC. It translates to CASSQDFGYNEQFF.

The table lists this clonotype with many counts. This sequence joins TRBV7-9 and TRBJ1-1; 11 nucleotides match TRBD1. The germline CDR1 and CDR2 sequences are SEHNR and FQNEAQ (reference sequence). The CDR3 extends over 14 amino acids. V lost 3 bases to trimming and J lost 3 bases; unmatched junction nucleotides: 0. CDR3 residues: CASSLGQGDTEAFF. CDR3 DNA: TGTGCCAGCAGCTTGGGACAGGGGGACACTGAAGCTTTCTTT. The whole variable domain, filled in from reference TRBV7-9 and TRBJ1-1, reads DTGVSQNPRHKITKRGQNVTFRCDPISEHNRLYWYRQTLGQGPEFLTYFQNEAQLEKSRLLSDRFSAERPKGSFSTLEIQRTEQGDSAMYLCASSLGQGDTEAFFGQGTRLTVV.

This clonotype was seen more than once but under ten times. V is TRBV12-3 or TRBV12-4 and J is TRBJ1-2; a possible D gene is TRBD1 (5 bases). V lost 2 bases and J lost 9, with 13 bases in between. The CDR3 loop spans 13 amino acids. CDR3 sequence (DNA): TGTGCCAGCAGTTTATGGGGGGTTGAAAGCTACACCTTC. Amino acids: CASSLWGVESYTF.

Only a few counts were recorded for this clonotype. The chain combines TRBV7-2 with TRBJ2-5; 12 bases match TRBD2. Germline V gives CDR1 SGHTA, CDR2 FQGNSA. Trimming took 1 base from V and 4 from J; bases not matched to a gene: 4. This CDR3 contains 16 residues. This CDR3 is CASSLVLAGGPETQYF. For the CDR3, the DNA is TGTGCCAGCAGCTTAGTGCTAGCGGGGGGGCCAGAGACCCAGTACTTC.

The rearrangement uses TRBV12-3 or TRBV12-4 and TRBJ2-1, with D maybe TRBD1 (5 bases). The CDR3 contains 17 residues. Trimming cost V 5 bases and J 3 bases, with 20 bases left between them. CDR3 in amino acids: CASSPPRPDKYYNEQFF. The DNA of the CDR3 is TGTGCCAGCAGTCCACCCCGGCCGGACAAATACTACAATGAGCAGTTCTTC.

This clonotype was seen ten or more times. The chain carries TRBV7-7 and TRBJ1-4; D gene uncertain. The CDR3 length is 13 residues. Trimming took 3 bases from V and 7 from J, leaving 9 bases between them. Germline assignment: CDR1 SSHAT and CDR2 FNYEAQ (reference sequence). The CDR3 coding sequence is TGTGCCAGCAGCTTGTCTCTAGGTGAAAAACTGTTTTTT. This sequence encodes CASSLSLGEKLFF.

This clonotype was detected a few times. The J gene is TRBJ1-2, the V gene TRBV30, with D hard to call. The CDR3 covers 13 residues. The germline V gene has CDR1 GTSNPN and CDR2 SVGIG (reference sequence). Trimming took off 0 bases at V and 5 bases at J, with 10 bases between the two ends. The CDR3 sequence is CAWSVERRYGYTF. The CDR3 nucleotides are TGTGCCTGGAGTGTAGAACGGAGGTATGGCTACACCTTC.

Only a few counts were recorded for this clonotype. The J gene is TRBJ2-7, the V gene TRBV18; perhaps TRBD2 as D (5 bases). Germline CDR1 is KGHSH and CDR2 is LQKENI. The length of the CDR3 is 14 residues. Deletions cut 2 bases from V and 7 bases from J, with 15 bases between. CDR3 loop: CASSPGLDSGEQYF. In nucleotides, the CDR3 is TGTGCCAGCTCACCAGGACTCGACTCCGGGGAGCAGTACTTC.

CDR3 nucleotides: TGTGCCAGCAGTTCACTCACAGGTCTCTCTGGAAACACCATATATTTT. It is translated as CASSSLTGLSGNTIYF. The chain recombines TRBV28 with TRBJ1-3, with D possibly TRBD1 on 5 matching bases. Per the germline V gene, CDR1 is MDHEN and CDR2 is SYDVKM. With 4 bases removed from V and 0 bases from J, the gap between germline ends came to 13 bases. This CDR3 has 16 amino acids.

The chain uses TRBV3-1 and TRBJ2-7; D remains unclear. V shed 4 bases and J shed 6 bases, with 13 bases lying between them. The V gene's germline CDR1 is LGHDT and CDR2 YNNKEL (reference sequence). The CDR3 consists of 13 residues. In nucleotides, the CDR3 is TGTGCCAGCAGCCCAGGACCCTGGGCCGAGCAGTACTTC. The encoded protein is CASSPGPWAEQYF.

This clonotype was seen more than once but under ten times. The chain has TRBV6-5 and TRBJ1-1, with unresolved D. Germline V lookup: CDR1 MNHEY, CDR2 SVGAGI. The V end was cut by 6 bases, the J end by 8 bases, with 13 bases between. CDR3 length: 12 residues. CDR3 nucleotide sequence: TGTGCCAGCAGCCGGACCGGGATCGAAGCTTTCTTT. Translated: CASSRTGIEAFF.

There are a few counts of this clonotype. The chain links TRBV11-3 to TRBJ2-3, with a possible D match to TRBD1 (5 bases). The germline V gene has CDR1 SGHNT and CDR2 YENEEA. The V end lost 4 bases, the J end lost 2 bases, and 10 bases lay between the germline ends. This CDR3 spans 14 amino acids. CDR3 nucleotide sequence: TGTGCCAGCAGCTGGGGCCCGGACACAGATACGCAGTATTTT. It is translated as CASSWGPDTDTQYF. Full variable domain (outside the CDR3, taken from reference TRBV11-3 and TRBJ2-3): EAGVVQSPRYKIIEKKQPVAFWCNPISGHNTLYWYLQNLGQGPELLIRYENEEAVDDSQLPKDRFSAERLKGVDSTLKIQPAELGDSAVYLCASSWGPDTDTQYFGPGTRLTVL.

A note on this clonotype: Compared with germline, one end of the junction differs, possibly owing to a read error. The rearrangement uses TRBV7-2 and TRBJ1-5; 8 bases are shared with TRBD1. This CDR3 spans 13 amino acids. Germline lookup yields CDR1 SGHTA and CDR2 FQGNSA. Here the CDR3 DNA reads TGTGCCAGCAGCAGGGGACAGGACCGTCCCGTGACTTTT. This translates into CASSRGQDRPVTF.

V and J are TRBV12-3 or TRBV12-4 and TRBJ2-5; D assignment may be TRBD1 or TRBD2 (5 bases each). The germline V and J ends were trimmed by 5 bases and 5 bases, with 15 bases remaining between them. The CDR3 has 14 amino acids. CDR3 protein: CASSAWDESETQYF. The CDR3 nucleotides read TGTGCCAGCAGTGCCTGGGACGAATCGGAGACCCAGTACTTC.

CDR3 loop: CASSRRDRGSTDTQYF. CDR3 sequence (DNA): TGTGCCAGCAGCCGAAGGGACAGGGGTAGCACAGATACGCAGTATTTT. The chain recombines TRBV7-2 with TRBJ2-3, with 10 bases identical to TRBD1. CDR3 length equals 16 residues. The germline CDR1 and CDR2 sequences are SGHTA and FQGNSA. Trimming cost V 5 bases and J 0 bases; bases outside gene matches: 5.

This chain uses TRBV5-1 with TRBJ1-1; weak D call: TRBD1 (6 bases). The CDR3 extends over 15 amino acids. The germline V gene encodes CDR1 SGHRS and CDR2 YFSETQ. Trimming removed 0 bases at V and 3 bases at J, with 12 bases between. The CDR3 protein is CASSLVTGTYTEAFF. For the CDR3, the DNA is TGCGCCAGCAGCTTGGTTACAGGGACGTACACTGAAGCTTTCTTT.

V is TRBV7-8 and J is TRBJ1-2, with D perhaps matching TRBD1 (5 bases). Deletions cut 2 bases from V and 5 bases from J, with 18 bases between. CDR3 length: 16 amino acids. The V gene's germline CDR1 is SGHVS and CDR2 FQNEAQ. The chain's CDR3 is CASSLRGAGVGYGYTF. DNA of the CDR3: TGTGCCAGCAGCTTAAGGGGTGCGGGCGTTGGGTATGGCTACACCTTC. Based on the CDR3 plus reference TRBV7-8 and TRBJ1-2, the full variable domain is GAGVSQSPRYKVAKRGQDVALRCDPISGHVSLFWYQQALGQGPEFLTYFQNEAQLDKSGLPSDRFFAERPEGSVSTLKIQRTQQEDSAVYLCASSLRGAGVGYGYTFGSGTRLTVV.

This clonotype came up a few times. CDR3 coding DNA: TGTGCCAGCAGCCCCCCCGGGACAGCCACAGATACGCAGTATTTT. Its protein product is CASSPPGTATDTQYF. The V gene is TRBV7-9, the J gene TRBJ2-3; TRBD1 agrees at 7 bases. The V and J ends lost 5 bases and 2 bases, in that order; junction bases with no gene match: 7. This CDR3 has 15 amino acids. CDR1 is SEHNR and CDR2 is FQNEAQ in the germline V gene (reference sequence).

The CDR3 loop is CASTPSKETQYF. Here the CDR3 DNA reads TGTGCCAGCACTCCGTCTAAAGAGACCCAGTACTTC. This chain links TRBV6-2 or TRBV6-3 with TRBJ2-5; no reliable D call. Trimming pared 7 bases from V and 3 bases from J, leaving 9 bases between. The CDR3 length is 12 residues. The germline V gene encodes CDR1 MNHEY and CDR2 SVGEGT.

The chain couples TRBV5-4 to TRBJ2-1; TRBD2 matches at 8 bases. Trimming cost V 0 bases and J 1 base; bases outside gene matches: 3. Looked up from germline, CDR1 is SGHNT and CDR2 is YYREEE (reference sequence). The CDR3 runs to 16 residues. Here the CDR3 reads CASSLDPSGSYNEQFF. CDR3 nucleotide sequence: TGTGCCAGCAGCTTGGATCCTAGCGGGTCCTACAATGAGCAGTTCTTC.

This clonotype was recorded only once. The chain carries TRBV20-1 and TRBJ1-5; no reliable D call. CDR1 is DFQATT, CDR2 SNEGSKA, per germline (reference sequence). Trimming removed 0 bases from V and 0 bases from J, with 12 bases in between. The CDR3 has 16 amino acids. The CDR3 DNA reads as TGCAGTGCTAGAGATTTCGGGGAAGATAGCAATCAGCCCCAGCATTTT. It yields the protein CSARDFGEDSNQPQHF.

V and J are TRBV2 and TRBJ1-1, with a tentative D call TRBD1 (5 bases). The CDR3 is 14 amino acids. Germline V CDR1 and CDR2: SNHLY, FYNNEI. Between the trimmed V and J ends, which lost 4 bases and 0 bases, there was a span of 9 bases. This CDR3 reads CASSVWGVNTEAFF. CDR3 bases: TGTGCCAGCAGTGTATGGGGGGTGAACACTGAAGCTTTCTTT.

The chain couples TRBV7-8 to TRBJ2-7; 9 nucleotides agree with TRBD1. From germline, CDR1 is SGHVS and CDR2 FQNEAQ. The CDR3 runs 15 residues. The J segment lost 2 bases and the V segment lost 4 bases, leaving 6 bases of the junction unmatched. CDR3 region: CASSSPGQGPYEQYF. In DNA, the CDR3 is TGTGCCAGCAGCTCGCCGGGACAGGGCCCCTACGAGCAGTACTTC.

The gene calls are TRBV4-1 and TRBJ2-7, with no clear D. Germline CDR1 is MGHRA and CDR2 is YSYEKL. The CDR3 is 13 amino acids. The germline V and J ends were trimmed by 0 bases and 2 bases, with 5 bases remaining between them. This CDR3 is CASSQDFPYEQYF. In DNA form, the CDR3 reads TGCGCCAGCAGCCAAGATTTCCCCTACGAGCAGTACTTC.

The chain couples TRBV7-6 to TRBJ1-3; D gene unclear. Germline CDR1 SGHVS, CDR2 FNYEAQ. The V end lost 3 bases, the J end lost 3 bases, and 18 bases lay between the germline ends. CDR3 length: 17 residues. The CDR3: CASSLVSWPSYGNTIYF. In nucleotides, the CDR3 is TGTGCCAGCAGCTTGGTATCTTGGCCCTCTTATGGAAACACCATATATTTT.